This T cell receptor (beta chain) was sequenced in a study of vaccination effects on CD4 cells after COVID-19. Study-wide context: Two recovered convalescent patients were sampled 16 days and one week pre-vaccination. Notes on the study in general: Among infection- and vaccine-induced clones, marked clonal contraction occurred late after vaccination.

The repertoire was sequenced with immunoSEQ multiplex PCR; TCRdb's copy has only in-frame clones and lacks some. The sample records about 27,000 clones, 65% to 85% being singletons. Comments on this clone: Its antigen is currently unknown.

Antigen-specific CD4+ T cells were first expanded with viral peptide pools by the ViraFEST assay and only then sequenced. The culture ran for 10 days before CD4+ T cells were isolated. According to PCR results, the person was infected with SARS-CoV-2 between March and December 2020. About 2.2 million PBMC per well were cultured with 10 IU/ml IL-2 and roughly 10 ug/ml peptides. Deletions cut 0 bases from V and 3 bases from J, with 6 bases between. The CDR3 sequence is 13 residues long. Germline assignment: CDR1 LNHNV and CDR2 YYDKDF (reference sequence). Sequenced here: CD4+ T cells from PBMCs cultured with HCoV-NL63 spike peptides, sampled before COVID-19 vaccination. V gene TRBV15 combines with J gene TRBJ2-7; D gene uncertain. The sequence derives from a human donor who had a prior SARS-CoV-2 infection. The CDR3 reads CATSRDIRYEQYF. The CDR3 nucleotides read TGTGCCACCAGCAGAGATATCCGCTACGAGCAGTACTTC.